The 4 T cell receptor beta chains below come from one sample, sequenced in a study of patients and donors after allogeneic stem cell transplantation (dated by TCRdb to between 2020 and 2021). Library preparation employed RT-PCR. Reads for this sample came from a NextSeq 550. The public sequencing data were trimmed at Q25 with fastp and processed into clonotypes with MiXCR by TCRdb, which kept only in-frame beta chains. CDR3 protein duplicates are merged, each entry listing the most common genes and DNA. This sample gives about a million distinct CDR3 sequences in total; approximately 18% of them show up just once. About 6% of the sample rests with the top ten. The specimen sequenced was blood, either unsorted or a sorted T cell fraction (not recorded which). The receptors derive from a human donor who was either an allogeneic HSCT recipient or a stem cell or donor lymphocyte infusion donor (not recorded which). It is not recorded whose cells these are; they may come from a transplant donor.

At least ten counts were recorded for this clonotype. The chain couples TRBV20-1 to TRBJ2-2; 7 bases line up with TRBD1. The V segment lost 3 bases and the J segment 6 bases; nucleotides outside the gene matches: 7. CDR1 is DFQATT and CDR2 is SNEGSKA in the germline V gene (reference sequence). The CDR3 runs to 14 residues. The CDR3 protein is CSARVTTGAGELFF. The DNA for the CDR3 is TGCAGTGCTAGGGTAACCACAGGGGCCGGGGAGCTGTTTTTT.

The chain has TRBV12-3 or TRBV12-4 and TRBJ1-1, with 11 bases matching TRBD1. Trimming cost V 8 bases and J 1 base; bases outside gene matches: 9. The CDR3 extends over 16 amino acids. The CDR3 nucleotides are TGTGCCAGCGGACAGGGGGCGCGCGGGCGGAACACTGAAGCTTTCTTT. This encodes CASGQGARGRNTEAFF.

A few counts support this clonotype. V gene TRBV12-3 or TRBV12-4 combines with J gene TRBJ2-6; possibly TRBD2 for D (5 bases). The V gene lost 6 bases and the J gene lost 4 bases, with 19 bases spanning the gap. The CDR3 has 17 amino acids. The DNA of the CDR3 is TGTGCCAGCAGAAACGCCGAAGGCGGGCGGGGGGCCAACGTCCTGACTTTC. It yields the protein CASRNAEGGRGANVLTF.

The J gene is TRBJ1-2, the V gene TRBV27; no definite D call. Trimming took 4 bases from V and 4 from J, leaving 10 bases between them. Germline lookup yields CDR1 MNHEY and CDR2 SMNVEV (reference sequence). This CDR3 spans 13 amino acids. CDR3 amino acids: CASSSSSSYGYTF. The CDR3 DNA reads as TGTGCCAGCAGTTCGAGTAGTAGCTATGGCTACACCTTC.